This T cell receptor (beta chain) was identified in a study of T cell responses to AZD1222 COVID-19 vaccine. Study context: Pooling of second doses given at about 4 or about 12 weeks was done. Study-wide results and caveats: Per reports, nearly half of all spike-specific TCRs target regions that are unmutated in variants. Baseline antibody screening turned up just a handful of seropositive AZD1222 recipients. Possibly, clonal diversity was underestimated; donors were largely white British and included more females.

As regards this clone: Its antigen remains unknown.

Sequencing was performed with immunoSEQ multiplex PCR; in TCRdb, only in-frame clones are kept and a portion is missing. The sample records 85,000 to 130,000 clones, approximately 90% being singletons. The CDR3 consists of 13 residues. With 4 bases removed from V and 6 bases from J, the gap between germline ends came to 10 bases. Germline V gives CDR1 MNHEY, CDR2 SVGEGT. This receptor was identified in an adult in good health. The V gene is TRBV6-2 or TRBV6-3, the J gene TRBJ1-5; D not resolved. The material was peripheral blood, obtained on day 0 of AZD1222 vaccination. CDR3: CASSSPPAQPQHF. The DNA of the CDR3 is TGTGCCAGCAGTTCCCCACCGGCTCAGCCCCAGCATTTT.